The 6 T cell receptor beta chains listed next were all sequenced from one sample in a study of graft-versus-host responses after intestinal transplantation. Repertoires were generated with immunoSEQ multiplex PCR, while TCRdb's copy carries only in-frame clones and drops some. The sample has fewer than 20,000 clones, approximately 80% seen once. Graft specimens yielded both intraepithelial and lamina propria lymphocytes. Material: ileum tissue, obtained 580 to 600 days after intestinal transplantation. The receptors come from a human patient who received an intestinal transplant, so some T cells may come from the graft donor.

The chain joins TRBV7-3 to TRBJ2-3, with unresolved D. Between the trimmed V and J ends, which lost 3 bases and 2 bases, there was a span of 9 bases. The germline V gene encodes CDR1 SGHTA and CDR2 FQGTGA. The CDR3 is 14 amino acids. CDR3 in amino acids: CASSLSSYTDTQYF. Written as DNA, the CDR3 is TGTGCCAGCAGCTTGTCTTCTTACACAGATACGCAGTATTTT.

The chain has TRBV6-1 and TRBJ1-2; maybe TRBD1 (6 bases). Looked up from germline, CDR1 is MNHNS and CDR2 is SASEGT. Trimming cost V 1 base and J 3 bases, with 12 bases left between them. This CDR3 comprises 15 residues. The CDR3, as DNA: TGTGCCAGCAGTGAAGGGACAGTAACCTACTATGGCTACACCTTC. It yields the protein CASSEGTVTYYGYTF.

This clone was recorded once. The chain joins TRBV7-6 to TRBJ1-1; D might be TRBD1 (5 bases). CDR1 SGHVS and CDR2 FNYEAQ come from the germline V gene. V lost 8 bases, J lost 0 bases, and 10 bases lay in between. The CDR3 is made up of 13 amino acids. The CDR3 loop reads CASGAQMNTEAFF. The CDR3 DNA sequence: TGTGCCAGCGGGGCGCAGATGAACACTGAAGCTTTCTTT.

The V and J genes are TRBV11-2 and TRBJ1-6; D gene unclear. This CDR3 region has 14 residues. In germline, CDR1 is SGHAT, CDR2 FQNNGV. V lost 0 bases, J lost 9 bases, and 9 bases lay in between. CDR3 loop: CASSLDQLGSPLHF. DNA for the CDR3: TGTGCCAGCAGCTTAGATCAACTTGGTTCACCCCTCCACTTT.

This clone has a handful of counts. J is TRBJ2-3 and V is TRBV11-2; D is unresolved. V was pared by 0 bases and J by 9 bases, with 10 bases between. Germline CDR1 and CDR2: SGHAT and FQNNGV. The CDR3 spans 13 residues. The CDR3 DNA is TGTGCCAGCAGCTTAGATAGGCAAGACACGCAGTATTTT. It codes for CASSLDRQDTQYF.

The chain uses TRBV4-2 and TRBJ1-6; 7 bases agree with TRBD1. This CDR3 region has 17 residues. After removal of 0 bases from V and 7 bases from J, the junction contained 9 bases not matched to a gene. The germline gives CDR1 LGHNA, CDR2 YNFKEQ. The CDR3 DNA reads as TGTGCCAGCAGCCAAGATGACAGGGTAGTTTTCAATTCACCCCTCCACTTT. It translates to CASSQDDRVVFNSPLHF.